This T cell receptor beta chain came from a study of identical twins. TCRdb re-called the 5' RACE reads with MiXCR, one entry per CDR3 protein. The profile shows under 1 million distinct CDR3 sequences, 9% to 15% of them singletons. Healthy Caucasians provided all donations. Study-level points and caveats: Findings depended on cross-sectional statistics rather than tracking the same donors. Whereas memory repertoires showed no such difference, abundant cord blood beta clonotypes carried fewer insertions.

CDR3 length equals 14 residues. The ends were cut back, 7 bases at V and 6 bases at J, with 16 bases in the middle. The germline V gene has CDR1 SGHRS and CDR2 YFSETQ. In its sample, this clonotype was seen many times. Its antigen is unidentified. This sample was shared with a second study, whose subject was yellow fever vaccine responses in identical twins.

The rearrangement joins TRBV5-1 to TRBJ2-2; D gene unclear. Material: PBMCs. The receptor was derived from a young woman in good health. The CDR3 here is CASRPTTAAGELFF. CDR3 nucleotide sequence: TGCGCCAGCCGGCCCACTACGGCGGCCGGGGAGCTGTTTTTT.